The entry that follows covers one T cell receptor beta chain sequence. Only in-frame clones appear in the TCRdb table, and some are missing; sequencing was by immunoSEQ multiplex PCR. The sample lists some 100,000 clones, 85% to 95% occurring once. The entry originates in a study of blood T cell repertoires in COVID-19. Germline V gene sequence: CDR1 LNHDA, CDR2 SQIVND (reference sequence). The ends lost 5 bases at V and 4 bases at J; junction bases unmatched: 11. The CDR3 runs to 16 residues. The chain recombines TRBV19 with TRBJ1-2; 9 bases are a match to TRBD1. Sequenced sample: peripheral blood. The sequence was collected from a middle-aged man with active COVID-19. CDR3 amino acids: CASSFSGTGHAYGYTF. The DNA for the CDR3 is TGTGCCAGTAGTTTCTCCGGGACAGGGCACGCCTATGGCTACACCTTC.